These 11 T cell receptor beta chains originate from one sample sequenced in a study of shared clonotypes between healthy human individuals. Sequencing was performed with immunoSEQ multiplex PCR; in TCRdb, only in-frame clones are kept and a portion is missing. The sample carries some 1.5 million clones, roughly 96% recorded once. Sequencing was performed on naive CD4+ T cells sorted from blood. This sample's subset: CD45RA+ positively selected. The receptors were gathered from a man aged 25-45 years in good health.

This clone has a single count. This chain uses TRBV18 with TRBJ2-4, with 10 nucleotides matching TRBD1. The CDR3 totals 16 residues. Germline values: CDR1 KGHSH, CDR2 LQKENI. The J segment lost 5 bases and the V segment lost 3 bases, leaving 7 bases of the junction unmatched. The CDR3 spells CASSPRTGGFENIQYF. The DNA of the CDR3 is TGTGCCAGCTCACCCCGGACAGGGGGGTTCGAAAACATTCAGTACTTC.

Written as DNA, the CDR3 is TGTGCCAGCAGCTACCTTGTTGCGGGTGAAAAACTGTTTTTT. Its protein is CASSYLVAGEKLFF. The chain combines TRBV28 with TRBJ1-4; D uncertain. The CDR3 length is 14 residues. Looked up from germline, CDR1 is MDHEN and CDR2 is SYDVKM. Trimming cost V 6 bases and J 7 bases, with 15 bases left between them.

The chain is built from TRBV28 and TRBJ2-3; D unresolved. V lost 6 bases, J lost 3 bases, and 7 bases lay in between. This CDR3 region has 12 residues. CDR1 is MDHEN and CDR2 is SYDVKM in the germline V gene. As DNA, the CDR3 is TGTGCCAGCAGGCCAGAGACAGATACGCAGTATTTT. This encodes CASRPETDTQYF.

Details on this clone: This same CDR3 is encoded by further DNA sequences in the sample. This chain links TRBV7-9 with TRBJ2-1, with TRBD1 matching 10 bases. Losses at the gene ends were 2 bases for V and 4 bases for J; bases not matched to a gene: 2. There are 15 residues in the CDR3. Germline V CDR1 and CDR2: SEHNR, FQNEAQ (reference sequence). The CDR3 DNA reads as TGTGCCAGCAGCTTACGGACAGGGGGGTACAATGAGCAGTTCTTC. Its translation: CASSLRTGGYNEQFF.

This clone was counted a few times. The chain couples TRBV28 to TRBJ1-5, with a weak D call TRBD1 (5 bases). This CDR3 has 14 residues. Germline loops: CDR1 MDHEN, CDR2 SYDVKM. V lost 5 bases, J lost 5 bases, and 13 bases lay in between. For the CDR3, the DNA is TGTGCCAGCAGTGTTGGACATCTGGATCAGCCCCAGCATTTT. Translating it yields CASSVGHLDQPQHF. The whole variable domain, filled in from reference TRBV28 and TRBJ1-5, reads DVKVTQSSRYLVKRTGEKVFLECVQDMDHENMFWYRQDPGLGLRLIYFSYDVKMKEKGDIPEGYSVSREKKERFSLILESASTNQTSMYLCASSVGHLDQPQHFGDGTRLSIL.

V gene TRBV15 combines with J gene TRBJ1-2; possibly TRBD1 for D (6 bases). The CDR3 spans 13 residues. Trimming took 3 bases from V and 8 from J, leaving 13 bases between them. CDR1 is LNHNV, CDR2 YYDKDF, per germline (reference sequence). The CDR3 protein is CATSSTGINGYTF. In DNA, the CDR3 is TGTGCCACCAGCAGTACAGGGATTAACGGCTACACCTTC.

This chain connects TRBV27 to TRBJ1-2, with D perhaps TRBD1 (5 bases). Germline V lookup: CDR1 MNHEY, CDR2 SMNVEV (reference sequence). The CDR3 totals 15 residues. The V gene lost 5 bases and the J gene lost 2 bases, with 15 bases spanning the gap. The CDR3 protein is CASSVRAWDNYGYTF. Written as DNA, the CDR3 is TGTGCCAGCAGTGTGAGGGCGTGGGACAACTATGGCTACACCTTC.

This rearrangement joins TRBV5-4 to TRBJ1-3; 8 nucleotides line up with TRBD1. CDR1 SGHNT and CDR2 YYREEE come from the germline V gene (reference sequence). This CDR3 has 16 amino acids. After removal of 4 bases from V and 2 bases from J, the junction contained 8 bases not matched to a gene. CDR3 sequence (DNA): TGTGCCAGCAGCCACTCACGGGACAGGACTGGAAACACCATATATTTT. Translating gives CASSHSRDRTGNTIYF.

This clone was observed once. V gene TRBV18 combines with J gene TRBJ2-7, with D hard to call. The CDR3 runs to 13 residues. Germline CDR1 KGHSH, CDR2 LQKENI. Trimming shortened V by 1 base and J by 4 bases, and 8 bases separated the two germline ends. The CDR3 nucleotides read TGTGCCAGCTCACCACTAGCCGAGTACGAGCAGTACTTC. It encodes CASSPLAEYEQYF. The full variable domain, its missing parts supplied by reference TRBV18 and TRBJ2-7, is NAGVMQNPRHLVRRRGQEARLRCSPMKGHSHVYWYRQLPEEGLKFMVYLQKENIIDESGMPKERFSAEFPKEGPSILRIQQVVRGDSAAYFCASSPLAEYEQYFGPGTRLTVT.

As DNA, the CDR3 is TGTGCCAGCTCACCAGGGGCGGGCCTTGCCTACGAGCAGTACTTC. This gives the protein CASSPGAGLAYEQYF. The V call is TRBV18, the J call TRBJ2-7; D is possibly TRBD1 or TRBD2 (5 bases each). Trimming cost V 2 bases and J 2 bases, with 13 bases left between them. The CDR3 runs to 15 residues. Germline values: CDR1 KGHSH, CDR2 LQKENI.

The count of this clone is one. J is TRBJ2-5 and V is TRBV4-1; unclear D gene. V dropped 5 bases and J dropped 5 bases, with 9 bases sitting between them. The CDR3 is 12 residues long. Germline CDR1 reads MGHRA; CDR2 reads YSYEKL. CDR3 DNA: TGCGCCAGCAGCGATCCTCTTGAGACCCAGTACTTC. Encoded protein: CASSDPLETQYF.